The 13 T cell receptor beta chains listed next were all sequenced from one sample in a study of lymphopenia after photon versus proton radiotherapy. Profiled with immunoSEQ multiplex PCR; TCRdb holds only in-frame clones, not every one. Of some 40,000 clones in the sample, about 82% are singletons; the top ten hold 10%. The specimen was peripheral blood, collected from a patient treated with proton-based radiotherapy. The source of these receptors is a woman between 65 and 79 years old with pancreatic cancer. Some clones in this sample may be carry-over from other donors' samples.

The chain couples TRBV7-2 to TRBJ1-4, with D possibly being TRBD1 (5 bases). Looked up from germline, CDR1 is SGHTA and CDR2 is FQGNSA. Trimming took off 4 bases at V and 10 bases at J, with 10 bases between the two ends. The CDR3 spans 12 residues. CDR3 residues: CASSSYGGKLFF. Written as DNA, the CDR3 is TGTGCCAGCAGCTCCTACGGGGGAAAACTGTTTTTT.

This chain joins TRBV7-2 and TRBJ1-1; D possibly corresponds to TRBD1 (5 bases). V gave up 2 bases and J gave up 4 bases, with 11 bases separating them. The CDR3 is 14 amino acids. Germline CDR1 SGHTA, CDR2 FQGNSA. DNA of the CDR3: TGTGCCAGCAGCTTACAGGGCGGGGTCACTGAAGCTTTCTTT. Amino acid sequence: CASSLQGGVTEAFF.

To note about this clone: The sample carries other DNA sequences with the same CDR3. The chain employs TRBV9 and TRBJ1-3, with D unclear. This CDR3 contains 12 residues. Per germline, CDR1 SGDLS and CDR2 YYNGEE. V was shortened by 1 base and J by 4 bases, with 3 bases between the two germline ends. The CDR3 loop reads CASSVSGNTIYF. CDR3 nucleotides: TGTGCCAGCAGCGTATCCGGAAACACCATATATTTT.

This chain links TRBV5-6 with TRBJ1-2; D may be TRBD1 (6 bases). The CDR3 sequence is 17 residues long. V was shortened by 4 bases and J by 7 bases, with 26 bases between the two germline ends. Germline CDR1 is SGHDT and CDR2 is YYEEEE. In DNA, the CDR3 is TGTGCCAGCAGCCCGAGGGGTAAAACAGGGCACGGGGCTGGCTACACCTTC. Its translation is CASSPRGKTGHGAGYTF.

The CDR3: CASTGTGTNYGYTF. The DNA of the CDR3 is TGTGCCAGCACCGGGACAGGGACTAACTATGGCTACACCTTC. The rearrangement uses TRBV10-3 and TRBJ1-2, with 9 nucleotides matching TRBD1. With V trimmed by 10 bases and J by 0 bases, 6 bases remained unmatched. The CDR3 consists of 14 residues. The germline gives CDR1 ENHRY, CDR2 SYGVKD.

The chain employs TRBV7-9 and TRBJ2-2; the D is unclear. This CDR3 is built from 15 residues. Germline V gene sequence: CDR1 SEHNR, CDR2 FQNEAQ (reference sequence). V was cut by 4 bases and J by 6 bases, with 15 bases left in between. CDR3 sequence reads: CASSSTERFAGELFF. The DNA for the CDR3 is TGTGCCAGCAGCTCCACTGAGAGGTTTGCCGGGGAGCTGTTTTTT.

V usage is TRBV7-2 and J usage is TRBJ2-7; 14 nucleotides match TRBD2. The CDR3 has 19 amino acids. Germline CDR1 SGHTA, CDR2 FQGNSA. The trim removed 0 bases at V and 12 bases at J, leaving 19 bases unmatched. CDR3 residues: CASSLAAPPGTSGSPVRYF. CDR3 DNA: TGTGCCAGCAGCTTAGCGGCCCCTCCAGGGACTAGCGGGAGCCCAGTCAGGTACTTC.

The chain combines TRBV5-6 with TRBJ2-1; 9 bases are a match to TRBD2. The CDR3 covers 14 residues. The germline CDR1 and CDR2 sequences are SGHDT and YYEEEE. J was trimmed by 10 bases and V by 0 bases; bases with no gene match: 5. In nucleotides, the CDR3 is TGTGCCAGCAGCTTGGGACTAGCGGCTGGGGAGCAGTTCTTC. Translating gives CASSLGLAAGEQFF.

This clone was seen a few times. The genes are TRBV19 and TRBJ1-1, with 7 nucleotides matching TRBD1. The CDR3 totals 13 residues. Losses at the gene ends were 6 bases for V and 3 bases for J; bases not matched to a gene: 4. Germline lookup yields CDR1 LNHDA and CDR2 SQIVND (reference sequence). Here the CDR3 reads CASRRDRHTEAFF. The CDR3 bases are TGTGCCAGTAGACGGGACAGACACACTGAAGCTTTCTTT.

This chain connects TRBV6-5 to TRBJ2-7, with no clear D. The CDR3 has 14 residues. CDR1 and CDR2 from the germline V gene are MNHEY and SVGAGI. Trimming pared 2 bases from V and 0 bases from J, leaving 8 bases between. CDR3 in DNA: TGTGCCAGCAGTTACGTTCGCAGCTCCTACGAGCAGTACTTC. Translating it yields CASSYVRSSYEQYF.

The sample holds a few counts of this clone. This probably arose from a read error, given a far larger clone one base away. Other DNA sequences in this specimen translate into the identical CDR3. CDR3 region: CASSHRTENTEAFF. The CDR3 DNA reads as TGTGCCAGCAGCCATCGGACAGAGAACACTGAAGCTTTCTTT. The chain is built from TRBV4-2 and TRBJ1-1, with D possibly TRBD1 on 6 matching bases. CDR1 and CDR2 (germline): LGHNA, YNFKEQ. This CDR3 spans 14 amino acids. V was pared by 3 bases and J by 1 base, with 9 bases between.

This rearrangement joins TRBV5-5 to TRBJ1-1; possible D gene TRBD1, 5 bases. CDR1 and CDR2 from the germline V gene are SGHKS and YYEKEE (reference sequence). This CDR3 comprises 15 residues. With 2 bases removed from V and 0 bases from J, the gap between germline ends came to 11 bases. Written as DNA, the CDR3 is TGTGCCAGCAGCTTTCAGGGCTTGCTGAACACTGAAGCTTTCTTT. Its protein product is CASSFQGLLNTEAFF.

This clone was detected only once. The CDR3: CASSPTVPGQSNQPQHF. The CDR3 bases are TGTGCCAGCTCACCAACAGTTCCGGGACAATCAAATCAGCCCCAGCATTTT. This sequence joins TRBV18 and TRBJ1-5, with D possibly being TRBD1 (6 bases). V was clipped by 2 bases and J by 4 bases, with 18 bases between them. Germline V lookup: CDR1 KGHSH, CDR2 LQKENI. This CDR3 contains 17 residues.